The sample holds one count of the clone carrying this TCR beta chain. Its antigen is still unknown. The CDR3 loop spans 17 amino acids. V shed 4 bases, J shed 6 bases, and the junction held 17 bases outside the gene matches. CDR1 is MNHEY and CDR2 is SVGEGT in the germline V gene. The entry originates in a study of Ad26.COV2.S vaccination and SARS-CoV-2 variants. Looking at the study overall: Ad26.COV2.S, an intramuscular injection, was given once or twice 56 days apart. Whole-study results and caveats: Ad26.COV2.S recipients had broader spike-specific TCRs (P = 0.0014).

The treatment is: some 20 received Ad26.COV2.S at low or high dose, single or two shots; a few received placebo; per-sample allocation not given. The samples date from day 63 after the first vaccine or placebo injection. Based in Boston, the donor was an adult of 18-55 years. The table came from immunoSEQ multiplex PCR; TCRdb's copy has only in-frame clones and leaves some out. The sample contains about 680,000 clones, around 92% of which appear only once. The sample consisted of peripheral blood, taken in a trial of Ad26.COV2.S vaccine versus placebo. This chain joins TRBV6-2 or TRBV6-3 and TRBJ2-7; 8 nucleotides agree with TRBD1. This TCR was sampled from a person between 18 and 60 years old who received the Ad26.COV2.S COVID-19 vaccine or a placebo. CDR3: CASSLIDRGQPLFEQYF. CDR3 in DNA: TGTGCCAGCAGTTTAATCGACAGGGGTCAACCCCTCTTCGAGCAGTACTTC.